Described below is a single T cell receptor beta chain sequence and its context. No antigen is known for it. No much larger clonotype is one base removed from it; base qualities were not supplied. These data originate in a study of T cell responses to AZD1222 COVID-19 vaccine (dated by TCRdb to the early 2020s). Background for the entire study: A total of under 250 trial participants underwent TCR sequencing, of whom around 210 had received two doses of AZD1222 and 26 had received two doses of the MenACWY control vaccine. Enrollment into the trials was organized by age into subgroups of 18-55, 56-69 and 70-plus years, and those subgroups contained roughly 160, 29 and 62 TCR-sequenced participants, respectively.

Read against the paper, the sample's time point label means: about 28 days (+/-7) after the second vaccine dose. Because spike-specific TCR depth and breadth did not differ between the two schedules, AZD1222 recipients who got a second dose at roughly 4 weeks were pooled with those who got a second dose at roughly 12 weeks. Vaccinee samples came from UK trials COV001 and COV002, including a single-blind randomized controlled phase 2/3 trial of AZD1222 (ChAdOx1 nCoV-19) in healthy adults. For TCRbeta chain sequencing, PBMC samples were collected from trial participants at day 0 and at day 28 after the second dose. The CDR3 regions of human TCRbeta chains were subjected to immunosequencing. The authors processed their data as follows. TCRs in the repertoires were compared against a reference library of SARS-CoV-2-specific TCRs that had been generated with the MIRA antigen-specificity platform. Breadth was defined as the fraction of unique TCRs that were SARS-CoV-2-associated. Depth was defined as the fraction of total T cells that were SARS-CoV-2-associated. Using the MIRA data, each spike-specific TCR was assigned both to the spike region to which the TCR was reactive and to a CD4 or CD8 class. Log10-transformed breadth and depth values were compared by one-way ANOVA with Sidak's multiple comparisons tests. TCRdb's version of the immuneACCESS table is confined to in-frame rearrangements and falls short of the full clone set. An unresolved V gene accounts for under half of the shortfall where checked; the remainder is of unknown origin. Clone size and the V and J calls come from that table; the DNA yielded D and trimming. In all, the sample holds tens of thousands of clones, and 92% of those were seen once. About 3% of the sample is held by the ten biggest clonotypes.

Study-wide findings and limitations: In the small 56-69-year group, the increase in depth fell short of significance, most likely because of low power. A significant rise in spike-specific TCR breadth and depth was observed after two AZD1222 doses relative to day 0 and relative to MenACWY recipients. Most participants were white British and females outnumbered males, and the authors suggested that clonal diversity may have been underestimated. Because no samples from the day 14 peak response were available, repertoires could be characterized only after the peak T cell response. Conclusions about previously exposed vaccinees were limited because only 5 or 6 AZD1222 recipients were SARS-CoV-2 seropositive at baseline. Epitopes outside the regions mutated in the B.1.351 and B.1.1.7 variants were reportedly recognized by nearly half of the unique spike-specific TCRs. The whole spike protein was spanned by vaccine-associated CD4 TCRs, and dominant responses were seen in regions 160-218 and 743-854.

The clonotype comes from an adult who received the AZD1222 COVID-19 vaccine. Sequenced material: peripheral blood, taken 28 days after the second AZD1222 dose.

The DNA sequence is given as TGCGCCAGCAGCTTGAGGGGAGGGGGCGATTACGAGCAGTACTTC. This gives the protein CASSLRGGGDYEQYF. The chain joins TRBV5-1 to TRBJ2-7; the D gene is possibly TRBD1 or TRBD2, each agreeing over 7 bases. Reading from cysteine to phenylalanine, the CDR3 counts 15 amino acids. The only DNA kept is the CDR3, 45 bases in frame from the first base. V drops 1 base and J drops 4 bases, leaving 15 bases in between. As encoded in the germline V gene, CDR1 is SGHRS while CDR2 is YFSETQ.